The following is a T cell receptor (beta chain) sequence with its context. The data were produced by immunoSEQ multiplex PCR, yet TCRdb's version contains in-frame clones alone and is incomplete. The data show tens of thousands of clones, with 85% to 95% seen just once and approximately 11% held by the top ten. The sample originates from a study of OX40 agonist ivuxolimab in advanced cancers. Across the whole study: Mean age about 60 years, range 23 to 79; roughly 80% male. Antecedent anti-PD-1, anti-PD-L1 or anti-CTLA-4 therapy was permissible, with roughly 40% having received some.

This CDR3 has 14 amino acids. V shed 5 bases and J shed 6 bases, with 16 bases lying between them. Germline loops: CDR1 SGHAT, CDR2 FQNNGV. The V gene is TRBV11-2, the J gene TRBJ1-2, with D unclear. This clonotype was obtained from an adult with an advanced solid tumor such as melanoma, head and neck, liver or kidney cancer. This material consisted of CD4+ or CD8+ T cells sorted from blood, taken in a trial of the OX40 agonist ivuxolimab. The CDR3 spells CASSRPGGSDGYTF. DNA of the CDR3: TGTGCCAGCAGCCGCCCCGGAGGGTCGGATGGCTACACCTTC.